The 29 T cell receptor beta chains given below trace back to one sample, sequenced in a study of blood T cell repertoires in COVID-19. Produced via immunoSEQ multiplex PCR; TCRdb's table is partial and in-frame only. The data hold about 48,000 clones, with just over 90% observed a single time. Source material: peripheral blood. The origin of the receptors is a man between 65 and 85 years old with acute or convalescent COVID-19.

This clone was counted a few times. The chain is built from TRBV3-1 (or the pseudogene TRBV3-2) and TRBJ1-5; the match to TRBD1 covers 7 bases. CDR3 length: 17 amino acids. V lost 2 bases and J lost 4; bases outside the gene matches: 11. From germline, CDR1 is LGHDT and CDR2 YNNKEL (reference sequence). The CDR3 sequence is CASSQNTGAFSNQPQHF. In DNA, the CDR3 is TGTGCCAGCAGCCAAAACACAGGGGCCTTCTCTAATCAGCCCCAGCATTTT.

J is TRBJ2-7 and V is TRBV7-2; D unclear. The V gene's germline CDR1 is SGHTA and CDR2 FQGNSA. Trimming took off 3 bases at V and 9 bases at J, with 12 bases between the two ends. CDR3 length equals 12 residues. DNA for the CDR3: TGTGCCAGCAGCTTGGGCCTGGGTGGGCAGTACTTC. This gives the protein CASSLGLGGQYF.

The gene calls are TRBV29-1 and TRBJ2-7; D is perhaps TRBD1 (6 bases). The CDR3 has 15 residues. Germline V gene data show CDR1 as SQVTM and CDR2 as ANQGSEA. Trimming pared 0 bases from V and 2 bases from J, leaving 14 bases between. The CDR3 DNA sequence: TGCAGCGTTGAAGAGGGGGACCAGGGGACCTACGAGCAGTACTTC. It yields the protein CSVEEGDQGTYEQYF.

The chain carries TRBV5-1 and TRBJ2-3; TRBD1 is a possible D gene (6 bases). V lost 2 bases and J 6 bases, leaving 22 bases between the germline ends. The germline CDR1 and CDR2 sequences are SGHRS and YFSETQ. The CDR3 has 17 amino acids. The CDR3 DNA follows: TGCGCCAGCAGCTTAATCGGAATAGGGGGTCGTGTGGATACGCAGTATTTT. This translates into CASSLIGIGGRVDTQYF.

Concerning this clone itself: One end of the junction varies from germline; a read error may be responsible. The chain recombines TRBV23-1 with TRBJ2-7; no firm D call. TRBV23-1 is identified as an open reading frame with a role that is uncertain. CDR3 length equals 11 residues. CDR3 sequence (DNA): TGCGCCAGCAGTCTTGGTTCCTCGGTGGACTTC. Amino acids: CASSLGSSVDF.

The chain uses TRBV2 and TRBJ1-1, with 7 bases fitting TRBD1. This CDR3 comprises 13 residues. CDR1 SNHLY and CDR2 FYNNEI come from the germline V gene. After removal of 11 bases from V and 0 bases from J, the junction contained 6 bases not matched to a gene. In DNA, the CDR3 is TGTGCCGGCGGACAGGAAATGAACACTGAAGCTTTCTTT. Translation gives CAGGQEMNTEAFF.

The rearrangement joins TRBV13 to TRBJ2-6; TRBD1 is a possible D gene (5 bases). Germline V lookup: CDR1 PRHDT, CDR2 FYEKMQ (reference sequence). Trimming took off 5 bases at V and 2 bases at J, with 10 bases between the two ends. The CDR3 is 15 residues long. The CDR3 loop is CASSPGYAGANVLTF. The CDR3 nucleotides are TGTGCCAGCAGCCCAGGGTACGCTGGGGCCAACGTCCTGACTTTC.

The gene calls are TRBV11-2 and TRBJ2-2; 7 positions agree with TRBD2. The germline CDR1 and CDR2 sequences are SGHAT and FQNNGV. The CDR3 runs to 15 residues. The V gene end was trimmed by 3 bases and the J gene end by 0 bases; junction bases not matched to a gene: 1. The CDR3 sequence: CASSFGTTNTGELFF. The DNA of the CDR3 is TGTGCCAGCAGCTTCGGGACTACGAACACCGGGGAGCTGTTTTTT.

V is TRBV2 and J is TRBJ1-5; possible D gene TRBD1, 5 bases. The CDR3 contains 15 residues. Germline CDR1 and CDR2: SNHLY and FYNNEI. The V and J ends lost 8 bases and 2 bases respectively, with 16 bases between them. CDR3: CASAGRGFGNQPQHF. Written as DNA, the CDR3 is TGTGCCAGCGCGGGGCGTGGGTTCGGCAATCAGCCCCAGCATTTT.

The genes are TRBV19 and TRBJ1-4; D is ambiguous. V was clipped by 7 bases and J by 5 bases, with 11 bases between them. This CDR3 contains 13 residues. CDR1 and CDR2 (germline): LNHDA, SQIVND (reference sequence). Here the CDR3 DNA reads TGTGCCAGTAAAGTAGCCCTGAATGAAAAACTGTTTTTT. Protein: CASKVALNEKLFF.

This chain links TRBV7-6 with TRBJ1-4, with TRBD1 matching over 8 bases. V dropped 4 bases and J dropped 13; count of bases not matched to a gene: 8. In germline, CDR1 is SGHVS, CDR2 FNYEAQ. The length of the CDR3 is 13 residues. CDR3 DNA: TGTGCCAGCAGCTCCTCCGGGACAGGTTTACTGTTTTTT. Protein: CASSSSGTGLLFF.

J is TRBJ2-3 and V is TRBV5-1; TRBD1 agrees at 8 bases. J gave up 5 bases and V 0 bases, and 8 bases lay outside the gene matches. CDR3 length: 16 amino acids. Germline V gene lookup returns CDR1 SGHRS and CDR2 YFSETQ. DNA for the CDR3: TGCGCCAGCAGCTTGGGGACAGGGTCTGCGGGAGATACGCAGTATTTT. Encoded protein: CASSLGTGSAGDTQYF.

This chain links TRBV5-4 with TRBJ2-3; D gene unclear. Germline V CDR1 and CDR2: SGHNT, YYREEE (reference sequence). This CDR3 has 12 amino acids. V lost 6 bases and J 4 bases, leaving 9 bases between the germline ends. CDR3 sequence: CASKSVSDTQYF. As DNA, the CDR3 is TGTGCCAGCAAATCGGTCTCAGATACGCAGTATTTT.

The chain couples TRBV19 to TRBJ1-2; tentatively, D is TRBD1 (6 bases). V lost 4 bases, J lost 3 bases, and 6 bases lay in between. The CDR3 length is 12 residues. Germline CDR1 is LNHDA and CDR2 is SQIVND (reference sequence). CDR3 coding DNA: TGTGCCAGTAGTAGGACAGACTATGGCTACACCTTC. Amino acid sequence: CASSRTDYGYTF.

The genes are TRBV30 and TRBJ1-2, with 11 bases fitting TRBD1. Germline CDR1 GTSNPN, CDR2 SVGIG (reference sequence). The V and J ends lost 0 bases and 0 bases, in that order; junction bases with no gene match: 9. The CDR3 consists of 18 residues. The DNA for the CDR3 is TGTGCCTGGAGTGTATCGGGGACAGGGGGTACAGCTAACTATGGCTACACCTTC. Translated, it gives CAWSVSGTGGTANYGYTF. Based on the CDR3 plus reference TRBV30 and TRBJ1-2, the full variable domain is SQTIHQWPATLVQPVGSPLSLECTVEGTSNPNLYWYRQAAGRGLQLLFYSVGIGQISSEVPQNLSASRPQDRQFILSSKKLLLSDSGFYLCAWSVSGTGGTANYGYTFGSGTRLTVV.

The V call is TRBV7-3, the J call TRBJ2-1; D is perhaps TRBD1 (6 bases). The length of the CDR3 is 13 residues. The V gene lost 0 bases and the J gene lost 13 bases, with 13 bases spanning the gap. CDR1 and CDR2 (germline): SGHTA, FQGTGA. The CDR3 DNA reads TGTGCCAGCAGCTTAACGTTACAGGGTGCTCAGTTCTTC. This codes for CASSLTLQGAQFF.

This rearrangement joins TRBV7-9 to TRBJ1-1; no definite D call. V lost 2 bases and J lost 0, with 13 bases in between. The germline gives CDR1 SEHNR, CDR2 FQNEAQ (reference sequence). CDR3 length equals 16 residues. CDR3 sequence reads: CASSLLRTIMNTEAFF. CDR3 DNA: TGTGCCAGCAGCTTACTCAGGACTATCATGAACACTGAAGCTTTCTTT.

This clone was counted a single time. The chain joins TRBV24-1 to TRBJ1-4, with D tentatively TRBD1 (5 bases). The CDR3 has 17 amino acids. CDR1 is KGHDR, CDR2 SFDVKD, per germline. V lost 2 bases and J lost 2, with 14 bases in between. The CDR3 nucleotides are TGTGCCACCAGTGATTGGGGGGAAGCGTCTACTAATGAAAAACTGTTTTTT. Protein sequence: CATSDWGEASTNEKLFF.

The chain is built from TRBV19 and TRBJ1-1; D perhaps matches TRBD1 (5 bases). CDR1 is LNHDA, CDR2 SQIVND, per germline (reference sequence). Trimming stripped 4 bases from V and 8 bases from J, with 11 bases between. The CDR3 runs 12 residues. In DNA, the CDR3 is TGTGCCAGTAGTACCCCCCGACAGGAAGCTTTCTTT. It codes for CASSTPRQEAFF.

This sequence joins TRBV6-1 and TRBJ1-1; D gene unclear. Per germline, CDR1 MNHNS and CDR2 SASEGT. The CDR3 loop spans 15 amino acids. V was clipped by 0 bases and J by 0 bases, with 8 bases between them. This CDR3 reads CASSEASHLNTEAFF. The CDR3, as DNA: TGTGCCAGCAGTGAAGCGAGTCACTTGAACACTGAAGCTTTCTTT.

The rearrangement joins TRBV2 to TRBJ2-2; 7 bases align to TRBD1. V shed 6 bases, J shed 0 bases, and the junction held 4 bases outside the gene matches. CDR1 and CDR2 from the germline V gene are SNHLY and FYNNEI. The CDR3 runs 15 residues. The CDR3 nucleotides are TGTGCCAGCAGCCTGACAGGGACGAACACCGGGGAGCTGTTTTTT. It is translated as CASSLTGTNTGELFF.

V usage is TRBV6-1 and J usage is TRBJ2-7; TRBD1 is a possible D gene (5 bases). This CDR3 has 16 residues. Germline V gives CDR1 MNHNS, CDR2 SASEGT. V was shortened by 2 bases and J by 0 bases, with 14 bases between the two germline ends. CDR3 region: CASSESNRKSSYEQYF. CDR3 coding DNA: TGTGCCAGCAGTGAAAGTAACAGGAAAAGCTCCTACGAGCAGTACTTC.

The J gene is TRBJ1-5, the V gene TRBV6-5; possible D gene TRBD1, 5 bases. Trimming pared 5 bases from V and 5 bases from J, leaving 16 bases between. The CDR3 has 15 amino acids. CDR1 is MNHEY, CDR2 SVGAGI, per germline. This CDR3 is CASSRYGQGYQPQHF. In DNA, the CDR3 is TGTGCCAGCAGTCGGTACGGGCAGGGCTATCAGCCCCAGCATTTT.

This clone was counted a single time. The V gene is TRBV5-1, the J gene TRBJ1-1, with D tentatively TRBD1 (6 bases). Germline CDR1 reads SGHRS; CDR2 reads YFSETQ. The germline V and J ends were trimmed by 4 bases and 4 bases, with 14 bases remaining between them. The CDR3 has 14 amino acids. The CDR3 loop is CASSRRTEGTEAFF. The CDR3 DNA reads TGCGCCAGCAGCAGAAGGACAGAAGGCACTGAAGCTTTCTTT.

CDR3 protein: CASSLARKTGNNQPQHF. CDR3 nucleotide sequence: TGTGCCAGCAGCTTAGCGCGGAAGACAGGGAACAATCAGCCCCAGCATTTT. V is TRBV7-8 and J is TRBJ1-5; 7 bases map to TRBD1. The trim removed 0 bases at V and 3 bases at J, leaving 8 bases unmatched. The CDR3 has 17 amino acids. In germline, CDR1 is SGHVS, CDR2 FQNEAQ.

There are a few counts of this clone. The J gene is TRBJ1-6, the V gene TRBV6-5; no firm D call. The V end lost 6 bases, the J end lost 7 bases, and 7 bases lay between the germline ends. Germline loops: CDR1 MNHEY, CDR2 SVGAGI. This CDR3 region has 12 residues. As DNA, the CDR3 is TGTGCCAGCAGCTCCCTGAATTCACCCCTCCACTTT. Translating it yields CASSSLNSPLHF.

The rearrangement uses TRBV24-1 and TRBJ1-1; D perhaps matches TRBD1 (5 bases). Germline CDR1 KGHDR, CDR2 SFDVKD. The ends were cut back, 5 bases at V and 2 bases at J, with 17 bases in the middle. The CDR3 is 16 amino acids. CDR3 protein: CATSAAEVGGNTEAFF. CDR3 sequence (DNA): TGTGCCACCAGTGCCGCCGAGGTGGGGGGAAACACTGAAGCTTTCTTT.

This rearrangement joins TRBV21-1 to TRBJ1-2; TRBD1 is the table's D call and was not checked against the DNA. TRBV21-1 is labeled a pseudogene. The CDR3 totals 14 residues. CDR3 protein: CASRTQGTRYGYTF. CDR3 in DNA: TGTGCCAGCAGAACACAGGGGACGCGCTATGGCTACACCTTC.

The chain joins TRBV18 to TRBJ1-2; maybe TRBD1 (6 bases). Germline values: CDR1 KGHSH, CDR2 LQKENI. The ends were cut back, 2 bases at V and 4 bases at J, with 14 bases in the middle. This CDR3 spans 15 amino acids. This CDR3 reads CASSPAGGLSYGYTF. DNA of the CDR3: TGTGCCAGCTCACCAGCGGGGGGCCTTAGCTATGGCTACACCTTC.